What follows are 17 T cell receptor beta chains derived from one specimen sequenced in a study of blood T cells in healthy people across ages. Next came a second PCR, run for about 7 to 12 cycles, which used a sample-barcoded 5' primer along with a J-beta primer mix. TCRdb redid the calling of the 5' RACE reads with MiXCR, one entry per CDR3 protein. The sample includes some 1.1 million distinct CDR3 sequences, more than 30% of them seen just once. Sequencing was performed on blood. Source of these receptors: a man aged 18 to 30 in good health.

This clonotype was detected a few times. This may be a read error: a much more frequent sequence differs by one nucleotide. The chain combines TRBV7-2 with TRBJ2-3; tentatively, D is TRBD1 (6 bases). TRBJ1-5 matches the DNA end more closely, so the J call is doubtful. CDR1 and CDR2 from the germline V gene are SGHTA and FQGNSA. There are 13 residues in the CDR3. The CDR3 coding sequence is TGTGCCAGCAGCCTTAGGGGGGGAGATACGCAGCATTTT. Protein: CASSLRGGDTQHF.

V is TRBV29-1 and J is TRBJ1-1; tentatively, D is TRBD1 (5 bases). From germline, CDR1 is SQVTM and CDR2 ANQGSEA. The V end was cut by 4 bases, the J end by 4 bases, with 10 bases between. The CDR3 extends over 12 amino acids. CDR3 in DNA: TGCAGCGTTGTAGTAGGGGCCACTGAAGCTTTCTTT. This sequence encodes CSVVVGATEAFF.

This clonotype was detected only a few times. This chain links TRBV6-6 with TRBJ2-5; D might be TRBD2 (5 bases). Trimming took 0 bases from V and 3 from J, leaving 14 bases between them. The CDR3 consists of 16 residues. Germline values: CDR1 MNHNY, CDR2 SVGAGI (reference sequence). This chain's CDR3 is CASSYSILLEEETQYF. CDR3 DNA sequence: TGTGCCAGCAGTTACTCGATTCTTTTGGAGGAAGAGACCCAGTACTTC.

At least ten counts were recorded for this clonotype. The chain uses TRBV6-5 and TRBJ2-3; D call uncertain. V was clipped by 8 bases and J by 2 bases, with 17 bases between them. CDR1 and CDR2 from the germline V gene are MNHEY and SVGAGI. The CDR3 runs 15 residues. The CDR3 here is CASRYDMGSTDTQYF. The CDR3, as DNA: TGTGCCAGCCGATACGACATGGGTTCCACAGATACGCAGTATTTT.

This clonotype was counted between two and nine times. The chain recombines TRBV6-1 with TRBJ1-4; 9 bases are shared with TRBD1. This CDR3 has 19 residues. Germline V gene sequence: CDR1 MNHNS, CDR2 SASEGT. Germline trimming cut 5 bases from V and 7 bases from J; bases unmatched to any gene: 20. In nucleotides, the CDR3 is TGTGCCAGCAGTCCGCAGGGACAGGGAGGTTCTGGTTTAAGTGAAAAACTGTTTTTT. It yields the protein CASSPQGQGGSGLSEKLFF.

Here the CDR3 DNA reads TGCAGTGCTCCCCAGAGGGGACTAGAGACCCAGTACTTC. This encodes CSAPQRGLETQYF. The chain recombines TRBV20-1 with TRBJ2-5; the D gene is possibly TRBD2 (6 bases). CDR1 and CDR2 (germline): DFQATT, SNEGSKA (reference sequence). This CDR3 region has 13 residues. V was pared by 5 bases and J by 4 bases, with 14 bases between.

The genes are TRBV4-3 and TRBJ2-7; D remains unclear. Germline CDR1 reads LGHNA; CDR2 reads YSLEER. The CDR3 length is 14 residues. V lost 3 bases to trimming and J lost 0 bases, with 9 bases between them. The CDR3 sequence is CASSHHTSSYEQYF. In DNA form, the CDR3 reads TGCGCCAGCAGCCATCACACCTCCTCCTACGAGCAGTACTTC.

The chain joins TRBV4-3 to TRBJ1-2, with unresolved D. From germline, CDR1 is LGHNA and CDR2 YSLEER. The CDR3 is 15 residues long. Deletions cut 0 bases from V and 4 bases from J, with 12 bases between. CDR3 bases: TGCGCCAGCAGCCAAGAAGGAGGGTTTACCTATGGCTACACCTTC. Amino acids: CASSQEGGFTYGYTF.

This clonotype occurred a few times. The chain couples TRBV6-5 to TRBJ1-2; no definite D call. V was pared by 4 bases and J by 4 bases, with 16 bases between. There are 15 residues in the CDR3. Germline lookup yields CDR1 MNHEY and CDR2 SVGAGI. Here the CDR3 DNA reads TGTGCCAGCAGTTCACTTCGGGGTCAGGTCTATGGCTACACCTTC. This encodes CASSSLRGQVYGYTF.

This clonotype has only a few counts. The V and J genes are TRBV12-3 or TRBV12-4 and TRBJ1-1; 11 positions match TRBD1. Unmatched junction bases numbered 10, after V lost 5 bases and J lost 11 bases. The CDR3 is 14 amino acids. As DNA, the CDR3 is TGTGCCAGCAGTCGCGGACAGGGGGCCGGGGAGGCTTTCTTT. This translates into CASSRGQGAGEAFF.

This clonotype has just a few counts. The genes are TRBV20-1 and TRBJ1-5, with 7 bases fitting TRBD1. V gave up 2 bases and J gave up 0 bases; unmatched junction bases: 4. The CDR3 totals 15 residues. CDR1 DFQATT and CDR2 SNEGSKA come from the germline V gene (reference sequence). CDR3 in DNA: TGCAGTGCTAGAAAGGGGACAGATAGCAATCAGCCCCAGCATTTT. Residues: CSARKGTDSNQPQHF.

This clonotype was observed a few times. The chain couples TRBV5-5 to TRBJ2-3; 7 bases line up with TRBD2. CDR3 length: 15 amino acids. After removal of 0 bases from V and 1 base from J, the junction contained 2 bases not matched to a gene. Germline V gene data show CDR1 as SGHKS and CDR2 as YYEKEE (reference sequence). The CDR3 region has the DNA TGTGCCAGCAGCTTGGGACTAGCTCGCACAGATACGCAGTATTTT. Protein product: CASSLGLARTDTQYF. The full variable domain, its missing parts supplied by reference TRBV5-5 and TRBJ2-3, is DAGVTQSPTHLIKTRGQQVTLRCSPISGHKSVSWYQQVLGQGPQFIFQYYEKEERGRGNFPDRFSARQFPNYSSELNVNALLLGDSALYLCASSLGLARTDTQYFGPGTRLTVL.

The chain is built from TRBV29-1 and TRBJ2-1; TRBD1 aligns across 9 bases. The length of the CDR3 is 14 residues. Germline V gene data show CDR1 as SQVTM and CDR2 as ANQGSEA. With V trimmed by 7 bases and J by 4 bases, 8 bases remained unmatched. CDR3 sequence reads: CSGSPTGGYNEQFF. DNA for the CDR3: TGCAGCGGCTCCCCGACAGGGGGATACAATGAGCAGTTCTTC.

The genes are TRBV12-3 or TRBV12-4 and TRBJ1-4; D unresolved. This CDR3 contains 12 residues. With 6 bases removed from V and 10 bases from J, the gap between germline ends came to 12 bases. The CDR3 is CASRLFRGKLFF. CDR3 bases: TGTGCCAGCAGGCTCTTCCGGGGAAAACTGTTTTTT.

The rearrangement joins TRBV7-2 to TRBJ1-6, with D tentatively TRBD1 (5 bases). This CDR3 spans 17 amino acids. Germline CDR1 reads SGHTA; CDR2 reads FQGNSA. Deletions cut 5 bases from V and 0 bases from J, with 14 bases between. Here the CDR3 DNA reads TGTGCCAGCAGCGGACCGGGACGGACCTCCTATAATTCACCCCTCCACTTT. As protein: CASSGPGRTSYNSPLHF. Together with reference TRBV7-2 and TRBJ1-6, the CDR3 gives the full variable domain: GAGVSQSPSNKVTEKGKDVELRCDPISGHTALYWYRQSLGQGLEFLIYFQGNSAPDKSGLPSDRFSAERTGGSVSTLTIQRTQQEDSAVYLCASSGPGRTSYNSPLHFGNGTRLTVT.

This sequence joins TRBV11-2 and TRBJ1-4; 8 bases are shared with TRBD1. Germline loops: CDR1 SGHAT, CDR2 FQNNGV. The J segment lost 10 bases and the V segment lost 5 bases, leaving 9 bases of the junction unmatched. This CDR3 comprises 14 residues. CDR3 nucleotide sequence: TGTGCCAGCAGCCCGGACAGGGTTAGGGGAAAACTGTTTTTT. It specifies CASSPDRVRGKLFF.

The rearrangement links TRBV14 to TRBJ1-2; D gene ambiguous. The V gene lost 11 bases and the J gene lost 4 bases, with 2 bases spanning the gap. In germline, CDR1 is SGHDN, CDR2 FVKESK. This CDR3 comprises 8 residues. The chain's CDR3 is CAGYGYTF. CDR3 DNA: TGTGCCGGCTATGGCTACACCTTC.